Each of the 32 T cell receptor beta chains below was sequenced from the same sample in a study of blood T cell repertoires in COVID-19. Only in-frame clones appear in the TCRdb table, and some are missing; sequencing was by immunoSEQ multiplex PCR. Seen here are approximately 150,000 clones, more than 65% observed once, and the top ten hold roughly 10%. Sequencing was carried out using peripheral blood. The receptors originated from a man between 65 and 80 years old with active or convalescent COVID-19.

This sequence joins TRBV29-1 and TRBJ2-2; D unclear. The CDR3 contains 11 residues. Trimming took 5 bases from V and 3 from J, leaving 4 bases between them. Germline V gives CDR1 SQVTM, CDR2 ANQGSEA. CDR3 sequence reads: CSVRDTGELFF. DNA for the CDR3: TGCAGCGTTCGGGACACCGGGGAGCTGTTTTTT.

The CDR3 loop is CASSLFFRPGGTDTQYF. CDR3 DNA: TGCGCCAGCAGCTTGTTTTTCCGACCAGGGGGCACAGATACGCAGTATTTT. The rearrangement joins TRBV5-1 to TRBJ2-3, with D possibly being TRBD1 (6 bases). Germline V CDR1 and CDR2: SGHRS, YFSETQ. The V gene lost 1 base and the J gene lost 1 base, with 16 bases spanning the gap. The CDR3 covers 17 residues. The variable domain in full, with the rest retrieved from reference TRBV5-1 and TRBJ2-3, is KAGVTQTPRYLIKTRGQQVTLSCSPISGHRSVSWYQQTPGQGLQFLFEYFSETQRNKGNFPGRFSGRQFSNSRSEMNVSTLELGDSALYLCASSLFFRPGGTDTQYFGPGTRLTVL.

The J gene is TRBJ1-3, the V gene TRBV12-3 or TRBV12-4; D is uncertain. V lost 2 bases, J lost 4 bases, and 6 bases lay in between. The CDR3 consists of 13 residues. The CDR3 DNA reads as TGTGCCAGCAGTTTATTTCCGGGAAACACCATATATTTT. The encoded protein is CASSLFPGNTIYF.

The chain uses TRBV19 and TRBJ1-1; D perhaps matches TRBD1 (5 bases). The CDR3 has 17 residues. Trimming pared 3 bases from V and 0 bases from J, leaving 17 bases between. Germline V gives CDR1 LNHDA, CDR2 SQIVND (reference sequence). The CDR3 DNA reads TGTGCCAGTAGTATCGTCCCAGGGAATATCGTGAACACTGAAGCTTTCTTT. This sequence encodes CASSIVPGNIVNTEAFF.

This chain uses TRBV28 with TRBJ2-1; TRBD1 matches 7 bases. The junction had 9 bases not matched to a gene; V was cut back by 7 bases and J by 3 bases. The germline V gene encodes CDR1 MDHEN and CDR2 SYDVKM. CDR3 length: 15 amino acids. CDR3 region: CASITGTAYYNEQFF. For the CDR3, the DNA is TGTGCCAGCATTACAGGGACAGCGTACTACAATGAGCAGTTCTTC.

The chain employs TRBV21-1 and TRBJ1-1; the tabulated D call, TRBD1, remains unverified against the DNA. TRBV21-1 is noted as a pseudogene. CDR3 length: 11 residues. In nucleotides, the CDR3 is TGTGCCAGCATCAGGGGGAGTGAAGCTTTCTTT. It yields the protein CASIRGSEAFF.

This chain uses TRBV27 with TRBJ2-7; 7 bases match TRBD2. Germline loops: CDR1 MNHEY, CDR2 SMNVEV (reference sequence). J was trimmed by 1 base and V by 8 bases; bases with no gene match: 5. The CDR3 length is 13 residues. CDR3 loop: CASWASGSYEQYF. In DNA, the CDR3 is TGTGCCAGCTGGGCTAGCGGTTCCTACGAGCAGTACTTC.

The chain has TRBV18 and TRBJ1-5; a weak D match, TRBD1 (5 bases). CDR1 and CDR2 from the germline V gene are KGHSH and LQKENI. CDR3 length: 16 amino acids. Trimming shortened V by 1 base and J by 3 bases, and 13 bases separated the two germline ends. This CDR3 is CASSPLRVVDNQPQHF. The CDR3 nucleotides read TGTGCCAGCTCACCACTCAGGGTGGTGGACAATCAGCCCCAGCATTTT.

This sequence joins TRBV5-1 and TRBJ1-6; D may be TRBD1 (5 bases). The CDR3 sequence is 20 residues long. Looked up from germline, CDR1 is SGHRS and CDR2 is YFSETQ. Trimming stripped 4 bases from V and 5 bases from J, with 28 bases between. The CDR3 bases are TGCGCCAGCAGCCGTCATTACGGGGGATTTAGGGGTTGGGATAATTCACCCCTCCACTTT. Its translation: CASSRHYGGFRGWDNSPLHF.

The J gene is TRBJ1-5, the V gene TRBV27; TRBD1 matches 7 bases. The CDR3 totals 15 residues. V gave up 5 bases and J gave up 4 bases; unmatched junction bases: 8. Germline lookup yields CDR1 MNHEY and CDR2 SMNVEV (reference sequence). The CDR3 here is CASSPMTGRNQPQHF. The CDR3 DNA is TGTGCCAGCAGTCCCATGACAGGGAGAAATCAGCCCCAGCATTTT.

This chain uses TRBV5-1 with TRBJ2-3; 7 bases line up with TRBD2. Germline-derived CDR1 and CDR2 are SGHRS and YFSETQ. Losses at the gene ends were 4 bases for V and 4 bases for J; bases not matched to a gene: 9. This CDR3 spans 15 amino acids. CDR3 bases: TGCGCCAGCAGCCTCGGGGGGAGTCACGCAGATACGCAGTATTTT. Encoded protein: CASSLGGSHADTQYF.

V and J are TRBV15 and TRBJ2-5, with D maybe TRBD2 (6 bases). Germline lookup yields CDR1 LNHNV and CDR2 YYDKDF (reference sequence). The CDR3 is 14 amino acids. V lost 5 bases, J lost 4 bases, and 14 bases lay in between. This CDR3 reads CATSPLWGGETQYF. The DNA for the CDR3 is TGTGCCACCAGCCCTCTCTGGGGAGGAGAGACCCAGTACTTC. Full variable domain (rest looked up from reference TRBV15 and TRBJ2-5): DAMVIQNPRYQVTQFGKPVTLSCSQTLNHNVMYWYQQKSSQAPKLLFHYYDKDFNNEADTPDNFQSRRPNTSFCFLDIRSPGLGDTAMYLCATSPLWGGETQYFGPGTRLLVL.

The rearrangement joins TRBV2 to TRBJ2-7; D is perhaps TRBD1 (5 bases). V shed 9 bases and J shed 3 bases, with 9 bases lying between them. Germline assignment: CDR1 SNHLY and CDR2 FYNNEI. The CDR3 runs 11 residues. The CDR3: CASSQVYEQYF. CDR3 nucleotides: TGTGCCAGTTCACAGGTCTACGAGCAGTACTTC. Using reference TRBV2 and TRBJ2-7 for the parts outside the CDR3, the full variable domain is EPEVTQTPSHQVTQMGQEVILRCVPISNHLYFYWYRQILGQKVEFLVSFYNNEISEKSEIFDDQFSVERPDGSNFTLKIRSTKLEDSAMYFCASSQVYEQYFGPGTRLTVT.

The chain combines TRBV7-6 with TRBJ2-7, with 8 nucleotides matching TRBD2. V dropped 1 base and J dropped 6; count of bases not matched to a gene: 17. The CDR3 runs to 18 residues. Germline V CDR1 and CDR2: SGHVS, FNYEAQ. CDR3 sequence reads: CASSLEPPGLEIVSEQYF. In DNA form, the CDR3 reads TGTGCCAGCAGCTTAGAACCACCGGGACTAGAGATTGTTAGCGAGCAGTACTTC.

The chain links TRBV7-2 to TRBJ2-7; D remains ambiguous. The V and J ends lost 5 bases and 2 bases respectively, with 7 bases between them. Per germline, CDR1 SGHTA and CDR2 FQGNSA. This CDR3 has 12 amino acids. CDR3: CASSPLAYEQYF. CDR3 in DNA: TGTGCCAGCAGCCCCCTAGCCTACGAGCAGTACTTC.

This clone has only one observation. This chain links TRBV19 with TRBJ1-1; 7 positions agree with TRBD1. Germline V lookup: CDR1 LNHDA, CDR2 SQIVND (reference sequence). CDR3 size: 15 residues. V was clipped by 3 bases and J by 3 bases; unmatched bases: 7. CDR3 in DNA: TGTGCCAGTAGTATCCGACAGGGTAGGTACACTGAAGCTTTCTTT. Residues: CASSIRQGRYTEAFF.

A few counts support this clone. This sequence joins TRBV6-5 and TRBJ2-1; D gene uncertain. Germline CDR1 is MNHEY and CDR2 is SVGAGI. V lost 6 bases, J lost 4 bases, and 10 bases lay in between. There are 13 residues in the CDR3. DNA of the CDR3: TGTGCCAGCAGATGGCAGATTTACAATGAGCAGTTCTTC. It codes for CASRWQIYNEQFF.

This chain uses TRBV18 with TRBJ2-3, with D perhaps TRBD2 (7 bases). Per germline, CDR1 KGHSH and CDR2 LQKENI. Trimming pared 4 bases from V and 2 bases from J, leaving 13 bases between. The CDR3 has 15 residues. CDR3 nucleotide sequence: TGTGCCAGCTCACGGAGGGGGGGATTCACAGATACGCAGTATTTT. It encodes CASSRRGGFTDTQYF.

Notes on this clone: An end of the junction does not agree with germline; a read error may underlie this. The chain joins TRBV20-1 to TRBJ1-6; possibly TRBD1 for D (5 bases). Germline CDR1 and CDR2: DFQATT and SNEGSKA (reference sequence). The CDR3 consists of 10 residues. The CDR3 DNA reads TGCAGTGCTTCCCGACAGCGCCGGCCCTTT. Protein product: CSASRQRRPF.

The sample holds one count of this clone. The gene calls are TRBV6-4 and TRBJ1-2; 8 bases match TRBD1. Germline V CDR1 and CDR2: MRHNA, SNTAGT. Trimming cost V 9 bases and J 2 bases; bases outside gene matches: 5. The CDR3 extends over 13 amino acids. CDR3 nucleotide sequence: TGTGCCAGGGGAGGACAGGGCAACTATGGCTACACCTTC. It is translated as CARGGQGNYGYTF.

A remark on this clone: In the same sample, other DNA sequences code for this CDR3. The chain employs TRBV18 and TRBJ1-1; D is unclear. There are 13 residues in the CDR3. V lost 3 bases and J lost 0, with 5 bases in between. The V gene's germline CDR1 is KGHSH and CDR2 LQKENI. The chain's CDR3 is CASSPDMNTEAFF. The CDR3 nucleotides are TGTGCCAGCTCACCCGACATGAACACTGAAGCTTTCTTT.

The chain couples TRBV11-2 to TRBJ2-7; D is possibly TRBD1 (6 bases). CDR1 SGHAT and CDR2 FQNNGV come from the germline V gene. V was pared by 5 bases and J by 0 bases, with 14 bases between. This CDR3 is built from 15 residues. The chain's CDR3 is CASSARQVRSYEQYF. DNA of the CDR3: TGTGCCAGCAGCGCCCGACAGGTTCGCTCCTACGAGCAGTACTTC.

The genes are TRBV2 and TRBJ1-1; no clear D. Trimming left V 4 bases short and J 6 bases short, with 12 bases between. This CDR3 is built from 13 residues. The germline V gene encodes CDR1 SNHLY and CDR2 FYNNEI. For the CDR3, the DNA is TGTGCCAGCAGTGTCGAGGAGTCGGCTGAAGCTTTCTTT. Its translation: CASSVEESAEAFF.

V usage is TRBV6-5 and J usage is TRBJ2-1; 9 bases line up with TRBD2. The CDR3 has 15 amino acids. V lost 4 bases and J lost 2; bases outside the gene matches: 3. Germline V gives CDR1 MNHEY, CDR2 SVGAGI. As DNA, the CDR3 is TGTGCCAGCAGTTTAGCGGGAGACGCCTACAATGAGCAGTTCTTC. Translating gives CASSLAGDAYNEQFF.

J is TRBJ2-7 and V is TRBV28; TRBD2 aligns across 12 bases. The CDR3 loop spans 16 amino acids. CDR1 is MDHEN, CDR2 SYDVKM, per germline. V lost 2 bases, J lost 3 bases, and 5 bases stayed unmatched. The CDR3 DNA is TGTGCCAGCAGTTTACCCAGACTAGCGGGAGACTACGAGCAGTACTTC. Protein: CASSLPRLAGDYEQYF. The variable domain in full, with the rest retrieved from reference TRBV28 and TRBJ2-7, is DVKVTQSSRYLVKRTGEKVFLECVQDMDHENMFWYRQDPGLGLRLIYFSYDVKMKEKGDIPEGYSVSREKKERFSLILESASTNQTSMYLCASSLPRLAGDYEQYFGPGTRLTVT.

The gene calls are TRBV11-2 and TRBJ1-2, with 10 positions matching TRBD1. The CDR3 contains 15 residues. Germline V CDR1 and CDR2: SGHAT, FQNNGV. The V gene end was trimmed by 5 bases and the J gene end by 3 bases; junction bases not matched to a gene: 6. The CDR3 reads CASSLRDRGDYGYTF. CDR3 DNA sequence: TGTGCCAGCAGCCTCAGGGACAGGGGCGACTATGGCTACACCTTC.

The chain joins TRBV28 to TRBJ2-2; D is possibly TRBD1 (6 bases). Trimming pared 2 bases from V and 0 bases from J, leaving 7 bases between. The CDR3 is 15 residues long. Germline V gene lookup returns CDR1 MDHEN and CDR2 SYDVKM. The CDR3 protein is CASSLGGTNTGELFF. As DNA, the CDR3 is TGTGCCAGCAGTTTAGGGGGCACGAACACCGGGGAGCTGTTTTTT.

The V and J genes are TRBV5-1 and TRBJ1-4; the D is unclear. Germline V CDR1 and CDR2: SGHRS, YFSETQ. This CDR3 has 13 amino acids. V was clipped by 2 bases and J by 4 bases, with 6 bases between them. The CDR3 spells CASSFGVNEKLFF. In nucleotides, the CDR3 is TGCGCCAGCAGCTTCGGAGTTAATGAAAAACTGTTTTTT.

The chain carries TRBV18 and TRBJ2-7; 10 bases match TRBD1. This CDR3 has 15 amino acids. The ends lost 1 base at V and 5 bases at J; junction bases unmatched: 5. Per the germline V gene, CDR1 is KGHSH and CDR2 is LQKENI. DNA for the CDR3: TGTGCCAGCTCACCACTGGGACAGGGGATCGACGAGCAGTACTTC. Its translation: CASSPLGQGIDEQYF.

The CDR3 sequence: CASSLLGGGGVTDTQYF. CDR3 DNA sequence: TGTGCCAGCAGTTTATTGGGTGGCGGGGGGGTCACAGATACGCAGTATTTT. The chain carries TRBV27 and TRBJ2-3, with 9 positions matching TRBD2. This CDR3 is 17 amino acids long. Germline V lookup: CDR1 MNHEY, CDR2 SMNVEV (reference sequence). V gave up 1 base and J gave up 2 bases; unmatched junction bases: 7.

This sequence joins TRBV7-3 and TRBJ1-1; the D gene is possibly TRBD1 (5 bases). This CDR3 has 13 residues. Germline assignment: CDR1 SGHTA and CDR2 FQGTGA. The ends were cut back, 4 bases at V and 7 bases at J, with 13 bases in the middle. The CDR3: CASSSGGEFEAFF. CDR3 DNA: TGTGCCAGCAGCTCCGGGGGGGAATTTGAAGCTTTCTTT.

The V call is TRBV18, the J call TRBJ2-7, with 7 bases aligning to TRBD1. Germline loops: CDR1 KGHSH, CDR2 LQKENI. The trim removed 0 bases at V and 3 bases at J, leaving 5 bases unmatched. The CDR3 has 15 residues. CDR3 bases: TGTGCCAGCTCACCACCTACAGGGGTGGTCTACGAGCAGTACTTC. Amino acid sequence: CASSPPTGVVYEQYF.